This TCR beta chain emerged from a study of blood T cells in healthy people across ages. Study-level findings and limits: It was the long-lived donors that had more naive CD4+ cells and higher diversity than aged donors.

The authors ran a second PCR of about 7 to 12 cycles using a sample-barcoded 5' primer and a J-beta primer mix. MiXCR, run by TCRdb on the 5' RACE reads, gives a single entry per CDR3 protein. The table shows hundreds of thousands of distinct CDR3 sequences, with approximately 40% occurring only once. The sample holds a few counts of this clonotype. Its antigen is currently unknown. The J segment lost 2 bases and the V segment lost 6 bases, leaving 7 bases of the junction unmatched. Looked up from germline, CDR1 is SNHLY and CDR2 is FYNNEI. The CDR3 extends over 16 amino acids. This TCR came from a man at least 80 years old in good health. This chain uses TRBV2 with TRBJ2-3; 11 nucleotides agree with TRBD2. The specimen sequenced was blood. This CDR3 is CASSSTSGGHTDTQYF. CDR3 nucleotides: TGTGCCAGCAGCTCCACTAGCGGGGGACACACAGATACGCAGTATTTT.